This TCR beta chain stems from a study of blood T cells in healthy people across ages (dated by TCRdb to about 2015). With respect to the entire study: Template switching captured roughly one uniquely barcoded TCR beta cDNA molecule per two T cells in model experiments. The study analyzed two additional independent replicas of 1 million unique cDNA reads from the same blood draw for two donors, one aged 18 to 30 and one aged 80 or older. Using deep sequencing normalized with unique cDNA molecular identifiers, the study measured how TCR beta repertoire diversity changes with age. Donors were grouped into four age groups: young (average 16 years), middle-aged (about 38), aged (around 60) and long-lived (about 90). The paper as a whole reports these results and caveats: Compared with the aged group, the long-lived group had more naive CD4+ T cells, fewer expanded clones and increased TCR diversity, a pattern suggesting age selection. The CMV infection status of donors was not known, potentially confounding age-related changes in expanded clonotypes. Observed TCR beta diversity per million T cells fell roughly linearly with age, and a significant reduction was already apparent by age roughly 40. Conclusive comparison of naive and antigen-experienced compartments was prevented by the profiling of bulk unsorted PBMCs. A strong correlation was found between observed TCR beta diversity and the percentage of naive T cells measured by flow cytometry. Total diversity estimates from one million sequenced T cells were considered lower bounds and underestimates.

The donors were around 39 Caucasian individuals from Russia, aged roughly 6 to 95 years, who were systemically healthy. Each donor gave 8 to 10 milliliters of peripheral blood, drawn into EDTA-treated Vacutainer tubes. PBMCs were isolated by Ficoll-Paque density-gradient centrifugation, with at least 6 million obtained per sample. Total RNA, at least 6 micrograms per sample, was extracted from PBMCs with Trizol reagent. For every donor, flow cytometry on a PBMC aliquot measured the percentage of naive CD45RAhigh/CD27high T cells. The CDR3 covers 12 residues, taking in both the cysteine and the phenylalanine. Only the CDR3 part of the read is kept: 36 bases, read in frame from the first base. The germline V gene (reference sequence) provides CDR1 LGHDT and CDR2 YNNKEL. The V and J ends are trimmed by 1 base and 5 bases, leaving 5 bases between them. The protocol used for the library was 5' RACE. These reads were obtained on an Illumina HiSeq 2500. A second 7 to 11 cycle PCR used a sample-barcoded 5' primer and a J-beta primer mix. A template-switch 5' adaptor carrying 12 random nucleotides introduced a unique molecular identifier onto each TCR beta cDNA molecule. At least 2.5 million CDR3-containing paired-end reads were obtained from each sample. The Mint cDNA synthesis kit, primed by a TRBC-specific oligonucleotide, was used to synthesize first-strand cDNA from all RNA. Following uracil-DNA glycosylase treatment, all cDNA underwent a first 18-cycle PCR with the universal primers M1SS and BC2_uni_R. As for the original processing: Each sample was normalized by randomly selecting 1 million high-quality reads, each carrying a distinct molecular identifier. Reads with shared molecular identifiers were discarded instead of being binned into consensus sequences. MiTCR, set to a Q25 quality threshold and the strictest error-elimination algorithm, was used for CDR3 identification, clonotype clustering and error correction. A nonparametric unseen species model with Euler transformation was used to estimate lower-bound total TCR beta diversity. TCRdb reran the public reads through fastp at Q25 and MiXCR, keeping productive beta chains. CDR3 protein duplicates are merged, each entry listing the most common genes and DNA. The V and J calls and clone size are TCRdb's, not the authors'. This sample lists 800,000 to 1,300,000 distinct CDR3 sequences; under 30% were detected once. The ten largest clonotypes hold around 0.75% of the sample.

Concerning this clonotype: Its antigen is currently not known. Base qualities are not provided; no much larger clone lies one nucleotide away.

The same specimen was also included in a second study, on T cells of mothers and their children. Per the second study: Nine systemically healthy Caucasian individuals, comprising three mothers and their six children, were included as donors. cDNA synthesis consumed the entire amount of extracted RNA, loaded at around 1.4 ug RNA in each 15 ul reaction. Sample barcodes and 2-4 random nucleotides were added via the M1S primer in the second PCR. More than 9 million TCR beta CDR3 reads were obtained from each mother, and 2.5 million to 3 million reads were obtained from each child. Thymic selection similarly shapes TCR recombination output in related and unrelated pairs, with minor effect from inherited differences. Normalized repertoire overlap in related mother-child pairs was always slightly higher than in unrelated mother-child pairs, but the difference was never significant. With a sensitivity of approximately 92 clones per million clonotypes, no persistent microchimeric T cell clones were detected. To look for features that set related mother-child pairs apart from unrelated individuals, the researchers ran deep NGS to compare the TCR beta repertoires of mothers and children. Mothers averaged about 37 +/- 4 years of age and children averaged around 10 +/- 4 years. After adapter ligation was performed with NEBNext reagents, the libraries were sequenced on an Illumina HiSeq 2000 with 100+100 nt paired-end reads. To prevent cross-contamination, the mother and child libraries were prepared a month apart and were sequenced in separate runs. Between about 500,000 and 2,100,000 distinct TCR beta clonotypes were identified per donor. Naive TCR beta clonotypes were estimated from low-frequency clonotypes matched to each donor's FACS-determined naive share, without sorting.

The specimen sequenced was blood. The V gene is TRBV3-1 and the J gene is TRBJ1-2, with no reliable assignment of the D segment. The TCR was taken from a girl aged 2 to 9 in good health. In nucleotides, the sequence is TGTGCCAGCAGCCAAGGGGAATATGGCTACACCTTC. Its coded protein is CASSQGEYGYTF.